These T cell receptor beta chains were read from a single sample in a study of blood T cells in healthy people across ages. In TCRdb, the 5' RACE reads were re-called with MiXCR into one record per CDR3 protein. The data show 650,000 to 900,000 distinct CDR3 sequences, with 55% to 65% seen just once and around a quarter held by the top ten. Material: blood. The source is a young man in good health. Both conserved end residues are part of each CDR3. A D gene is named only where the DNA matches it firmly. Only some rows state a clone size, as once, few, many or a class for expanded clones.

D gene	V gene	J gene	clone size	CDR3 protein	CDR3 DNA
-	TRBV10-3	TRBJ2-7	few	CAISPGALNSYEQYF	TGTGCCATCAGTCCCGGGGCCCTAAACTCCTACGAGCAGTACTTC
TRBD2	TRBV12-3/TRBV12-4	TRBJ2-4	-	CASRRGVDIQYF	TGTGCCAGCAGGCGGGGGGTTGACATTCAGTACTTC
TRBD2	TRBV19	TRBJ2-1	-	CASSIPSGSYNEQFF	TGTGCCAGTAGTATACCTAGCGGTTCCTACAATGAGCAGTTCTTC
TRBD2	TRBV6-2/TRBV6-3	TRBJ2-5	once	CASSPGLLREQYF	TGTGCCAGCAGTCCCGGGCTTTTGCGGGAGCAGTACTTC
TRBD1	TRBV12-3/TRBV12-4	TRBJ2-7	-	CASSSDRGPGGEQYF	TGTGCCAGCAGCTCGGACAGGGGCCCGGGAGGCGAGCAGTACTTC
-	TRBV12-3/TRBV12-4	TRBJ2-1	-	CASRADSEQFF	TGTGCCAGCAGGGCGGACAGTGAGCAGTTCTTC
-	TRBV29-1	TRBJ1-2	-	CSVEWGSNYGYTF	TGCAGCGTTGAGTGGGGAAGCAACTATGGCTACACCTTC
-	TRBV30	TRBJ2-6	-	CAWSTRGGSGANVLTF	TGTGCCTGGAGCACCCGGGGCGGCTCTGGGGCCAACGTCCTGACTTTC
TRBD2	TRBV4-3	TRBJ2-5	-	CASSHPGLAETQYF	TGCGCCAGCAGCCACCCGGGACTAGCAGAGACCCAGTACTTC
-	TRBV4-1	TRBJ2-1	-	CASSQEAGVRQQFF	TGCGCCAGCAGCCAAGAAGCTGGAGTACGACAGCAGTTCTTC
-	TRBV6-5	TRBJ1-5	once	CASSYSRPSTQPQHF	TGTGCCAGCAGTTACTCGAGGCCGTCCACTCAGCCCCAGCATTTT
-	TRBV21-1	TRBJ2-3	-	CASSKTPGGSTDTQYF	TGTGCCAGCAGCAAAACCCCGGGGGGAAGCACAGATACGCAGTATTTT
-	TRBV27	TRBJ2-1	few	CASSYGGSEQFF	TGTGCCAGCAGTTACGGGGGAAGTGAGCAGTTCTTC
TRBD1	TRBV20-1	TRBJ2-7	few	CSAPGQVLYYEQYF	TGCAGTGCACCCGGACAGGTATTGTACTACGAGCAGTACTTC
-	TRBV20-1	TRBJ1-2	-	CSARFEQGAYGYTF	TGCAGTGCTAGATTTGAACAGGGTGCCTATGGCTACACCTTC
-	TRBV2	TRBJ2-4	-	CASGGARGQGIQYF	TGTGCCAGCGGGGGGGCAAGGGGTCAGGGCATTCAGTACTTC
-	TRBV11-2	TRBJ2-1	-	CASSLTGSGYNEQFF	TGTGCCAGCAGCTTAACCGGGTCTGGCTACAATGAGCAGTTCTTC
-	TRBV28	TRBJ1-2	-	CAGSPGGTAGSYTF	TGTGCCGGCAGCCCCGGAGGGACCGCCGGGAGCTACACCTTC
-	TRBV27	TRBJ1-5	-	CASSISVSQPQHF	TGTGCCAGCAGTATTTCAGTTAGTCAGCCCCAGCATTTT